This entry describes one T cell receptor beta chain. Its antigen is still unknown. Noted treatment: 10-day PBMC culture with coronavirus spike peptide pools or control peptides (ViraFEST assay). This entry is derived from a study of vaccination and CD4 T cells after COVID-19. Background on the study: Cultures serving as controls received a peptide pool (CEFX or HIV-1 Nef) or no peptide.

The germline V gene encodes CDR1 SQVTM and CDR2 ANQGSEA. The CDR3 consists of 14 residues. V dropped 3 bases and J dropped 2 bases, with 14 bases sitting between them. With the Oncomine TCR Beta short-read assay, DNA from cultured CD4+ T cells was sequenced. TCRdb recomputed calls from the PCR reads with MiXCR, one row per CDR3 protein. The sample comprises around 10,000 distinct CDR3 sequences, around a third of which are singletons, and approximately 14% rests with the top ten. The receptor's source is a human donor who had recovered from COVID-19. The chain couples TRBV29-1 to TRBJ2-7, with a tentative D call TRBD2 (6 bases). The sequencing here drew on CD4+ T cells from blood, cultured in vitro, taken after SARS-CoV-2 vaccination. The CDR3 region is CSVEVAGRPYEQYF. For the CDR3, the DNA is TGCAGCGTTGAGGTAGCCGGGAGACCCTACGAGCAGTACTTC.